The rows below give T cell receptor beta chains drawn from one sample of a study of T cell repertoires in cytomegalovirus infection. TCRdb called the reads again in MiXCR, with one record for every CDR3 protein. The sample contains 740,000 or so distinct CDR3 sequences, less than 40% of which appear only once. Sequences were obtained from PBMCs. Receptors were obtained from a human donor in good health (CMV status not recorded). Some clones in this sample may be carry-over from other donors' samples. Each CDR3 is given with its conserved first and last residue. D genes are given only for firm matches. A clone size is listed for some rows: how often the clone was seen (once, few, many), or a class if it is expanded.

j_gene: TRBJ2-7; abundance: NA; v_gene: TRBV5-4; len: 17; d_gene: TRBD2; CDR3aa: CASSSNPRTSGGYEQYF; CDR3nt: TGTGCCAGCAGCTCGAATCCCAGGACTAGCGGGGGCTACGAGCAGTACTTC
j_gene: TRBJ2-2; abundance: few; v_gene: TRBV7-6; len: 17; d_gene: TRBD1; CDR3aa: CASSPSRGTVSTGELFF; CDR3nt: TGTGCCAGCAGCCCCTCCCGTGGGACAGTTAGCACCGGGGAGCTGTTTTTT
j_gene: TRBJ2-5; abundance: few; v_gene: TRBV19; len: 15; d_gene: NA; CDR3aa: CASSMRGYVGETQYF; CDR3nt: TGTGCCAGTAGTATGAGGGGCTACGTTGGAGAGACCCAGTACTTC
j_gene: TRBJ2-2; abundance: few; v_gene: TRBV7-9; len: 14; d_gene: TRBD1; CDR3aa: CASSFDRVPGELFF; CDR3nt: TGTGCCAGCAGCTTCGACAGGGTCCCCGGGGAGCTGTTTTTT
j_gene: TRBJ2-7; abundance: NA; v_gene: TRBV23-1; len: 15; d_gene: TRBD1; CDR3aa: CASSPFDRDDYEQYF; CDR3nt: TGCGCCAGCAGTCCCTTCGACAGGGACGACTACGAGCAGTACTTC
j_gene: TRBJ2-3; abundance: NA; v_gene: TRBV6-2/TRBV6-3; len: 13; d_gene: NA; CDR3aa: CASSPDGGDTQYF; CDR3nt: TGTGCCAGCAGTCCCGACGGGGGAGATACGCAGTATTTT
j_gene: TRBJ2-7; abundance: NA; v_gene: TRBV2; len: 15; d_gene: TRBD1; CDR3aa: CASSGTGLRSHEQYF; CDR3nt: TGTGCCAGCAGTGGGACAGGGCTCAGAAGCCACGAGCAGTACTTC
j_gene: TRBJ2-1; abundance: NA; v_gene: TRBV28; len: 17; d_gene: TRBD1; CDR3aa: CASSSGTGLGVYNEQFF; CDR3nt: TGTGCCAGCAGTTCCGGGACAGGTTTGGGGGTTTACAATGAGCAGTTCTTC
j_gene: TRBJ2-1; abundance: NA; v_gene: TRBV20-1; len: 14; d_gene: NA; CDR3aa: CSARDQNGDNEQFF; CDR3nt: TGCAGTGCTAGAGATCAAAATGGAGACAATGAGCAGTTCTTC
j_gene: TRBJ1-4; abundance: many; v_gene: TRBV7-9; len: 18; d_gene: NA; CDR3aa: CASSLTRSTTLANEKLFF; CDR3nt: TGTGCCAGCAGCTTAACGCGGTCCACTACCCTAGCTAATGAAAAACTGTTTTTT
j_gene: TRBJ2-3; abundance: NA; v_gene: TRBV30; len: 14; d_gene: TRBD2; CDR3aa: CAWCLGGTTDTQYF; CDR3nt: TGTGCCTGGTGCCTGGGAGGGACCACAGATACGCAGTATTTT
j_gene: TRBJ2-2; abundance: NA; v_gene: TRBV7-4; len: 14; d_gene: NA; CDR3aa: CASSGGAPTGDLFF; CDR3nt: TGTGCCAGCAGCGGGGGGGCTCCGACCGGGGATCTGTTTTTT
j_gene: TRBJ1-3; abundance: NA; v_gene: TRBV6-4; len: 16; d_gene: NA; CDR3aa: CASSDSAGLAGNTIYF; CDR3nt: TGTGCCAGCAGTGACTCCGCAGGCTTGGCTGGAAACACCATATATTTT
j_gene: TRBJ1-4; abundance: few; v_gene: TRBV11-2; len: 16; d_gene: NA; CDR3aa: CASSLGRGPKNEKLFF; CDR3nt: TGTGCCAGCAGCTTAGGGAGGGGTCCCAAGAATGAAAAACTGTTTTTT
j_gene: TRBJ2-3; abundance: many; v_gene: TRBV7-2; len: 16; d_gene: TRBD2; CDR3aa: CASSLELAPFTDTQYF; CDR3nt: TGTGCCAGCAGCTTAGAACTAGCGCCCTTCACAGATACGCAGTATTTT
j_gene: TRBJ2-2; abundance: NA; v_gene: TRBV7-8; len: 15; d_gene: TRBD2; CDR3aa: CASSSKRGSTGELFF; CDR3nt: TGTGCCAGCAGCTCTAAGCGGGGAAGCACCGGGGAGCTGTTTTTT
j_gene: TRBJ1-1; abundance: NA; v_gene: TRBV7-9; len: 14; d_gene: NA; CDR3aa: CASSFGREFVAAFF; CDR3nt: TGTGCCAGCAGCTTCGGACGGGAATTCGTGGCGGCTTTCTTT
j_gene: TRBJ1-2; abundance: NA; v_gene: TRBV3-1; len: 14; d_gene: NA; CDR3aa: CASRRFQGTGGYTF; CDR3nt: TGTGCCAGCAGGCGATTCCAGGGGACGGGTGGCTACACCTTC